A single T cell receptor beta chain is shown here with its context. The sample's time point: pretreatment peripheral blood. The data are from a study of PD-L1 blockade in urothelial cancer. Overall study: Atezolizumab 1,200 mg was given intravenously every 3 weeks, starting 2014. The study recovered a median of approximately 150,000 T cells per blood sample.

Sequencing was performed with immunoSEQ multiplex PCR; in TCRdb, only in-frame clones are kept and a portion is missing. The table records around 70,000 clones, 65% to 85% of them present only once. Trimming at V came to 8 bases and at J to 2 bases, leaving 13 bases not matched to a gene. CDR1 is LNHDA and CDR2 is SQIVND in the germline V gene (reference sequence). The CDR3 is 17 amino acids. The source was PBMCs, collected around atezolizumab (anti-PD-L1) treatment. This TCR was sampled from a woman in her seventies with urothelial cancer. V gene TRBV19 combines with J gene TRBJ1-2, with 11 positions matching TRBD1. The CDR3 loop is CASRSGTGGAMNYGYTF. CDR3 DNA: TGTGCCAGTCGCTCCGGGACAGGGGGAGCGATGAACTATGGCTACACCTTC.